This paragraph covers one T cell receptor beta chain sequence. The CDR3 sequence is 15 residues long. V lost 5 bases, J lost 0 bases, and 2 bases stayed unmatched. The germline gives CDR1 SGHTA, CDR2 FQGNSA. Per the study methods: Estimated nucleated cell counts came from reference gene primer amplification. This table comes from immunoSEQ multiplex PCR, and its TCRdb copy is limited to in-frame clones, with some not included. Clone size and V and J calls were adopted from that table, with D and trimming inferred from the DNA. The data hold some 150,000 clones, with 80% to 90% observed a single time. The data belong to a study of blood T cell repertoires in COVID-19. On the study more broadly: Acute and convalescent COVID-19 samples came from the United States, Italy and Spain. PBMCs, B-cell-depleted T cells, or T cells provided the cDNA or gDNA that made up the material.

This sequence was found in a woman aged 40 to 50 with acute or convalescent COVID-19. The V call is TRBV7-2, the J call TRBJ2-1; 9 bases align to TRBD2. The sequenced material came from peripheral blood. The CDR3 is CASSPSGASYNEQFF. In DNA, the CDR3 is TGTGCCAGCAGCCCTAGCGGGGCCTCCTACAATGAGCAGTTCTTC.